This T cell receptor (beta chain) was recovered during a study of T cells after yellow fever vaccination. Trimming removed 4 bases from V and 7 bases from J, with 16 bases in between. Germline-derived CDR1 and CDR2 are SGHVS and FQNEAQ. This CDR3 contains 14 residues. MiXCR, applied by TCRdb to the 5' RACE reads, yields one record per CDR3 protein. The sample has 300,000 to 450,000 distinct CDR3 sequences; more than 5.5% are singletons. The clonotype comes from a man younger than 40 who received the YFV17D yellow fever vaccine. The chain recombines TRBV7-8 with TRBJ1-1; possible D gene TRBD1, 5 bases. The sample consisted of PBMCs, taken 5 days after the yellow fever booster vaccination. CDR3 nucleotide sequence: TGTGCCAGCAGCTATAGTGGGGGGTCAGGTGAAGCTTTCTTT. It is translated as CASSYSGGSGEAFF.